The clone carrying this TCR beta chain was found a few times. This sample was taken from a study of CD8 T cell repertoires and HIV-1 epitope variants. In the study overall: Twenty-five autologous and known Gag and Nef epitope variant peptides each stimulated T cells separately.

Germline V gene lookup returns CDR1 SGDLS and CDR2 YYNGEE. Trimming pared 3 bases from V and 6 bases from J, leaving 10 bases between. The CDR3 consists of 13 residues. Sequencing was performed with immunoSEQ multiplex PCR; in TCRdb, only in-frame clones are kept and a portion is missing. The sample has some 87,000 clones, 60% to 80% seen once. The gene calls are TRBV9 and TRBJ1-3; no clear D. The sequencing sample was made of uncultured baseline CD8+ T cells from peripheral blood mononuclear cells (PBMCs). The TCR comes from a male donor with HIV. The CDR3 sequence: CASSARHENTIYF. The CDR3 nucleotides read TGTGCCAGCAGCGCACGCCACGAAAACACCATATATTTT.